One sample yielded the 20 T cell receptor beta chains listed below, sequenced in a study of OX40 agonist ivuxolimab in advanced cancers. TCRdb keeps only in-frame clones here, not all; method: immunoSEQ multiplex PCR. In the table there are about 66,000 clones, around 86% of which are singletons. The material sequenced was CD4+ or CD8+ T cells sorted from blood, taken in a trial of the OX40 agonist ivuxolimab. These receptors were obtained from an adult with an advanced solid tumor such as melanoma, head and neck, liver or kidney cancer.

This clone occurred once. CDR3 bases: TGTGCCAGCAGTCTAACGGGACAGGGTGTGAACACTGAAGCTTTCTTT. It translates to CASSLTGQGVNTEAFF. This rearrangement joins TRBV27 to TRBJ1-1; TRBD1 matches at 9 bases. Trimming cost V 5 bases and J 0 bases; bases outside gene matches: 7. Per the germline V gene, CDR1 is MNHEY and CDR2 is SMNVEV (reference sequence). The CDR3 is 16 residues long.

The chain links TRBV4-1 to TRBJ2-5, with D uncertain. Deletions cut 8 bases from V and 4 bases from J, with 14 bases between. The CDR3 is 13 amino acids. The V gene's germline CDR1 is MGHRA and CDR2 YSYEKL. CDR3 residues: CASARLLGETQYF. In nucleotides, the CDR3 is TGCGCCAGCGCCAGACTCCTAGGAGAGACCCAGTACTTC.

The chain joins TRBV19 to TRBJ1-5; a weak D match, TRBD1 (5 bases). The CDR3 covers 11 residues. In germline, CDR1 is LNHDA, CDR2 SQIVND (reference sequence). V lost 10 bases to trimming and J lost 7 bases, with 11 bases between them. CDR3 region: CATGGVQPQHF. The CDR3 DNA reads as TGTGCCACCGGGGGGGTGCAGCCCCAGCATTTT.

This sequence joins TRBV9 and TRBJ1-5; unclear D gene. Trimming took off 4 bases at V and 0 bases at J, with 11 bases between the two ends. Germline V gene data show CDR1 as SGDLS and CDR2 as YYNGEE. The CDR3 extends over 15 amino acids. The CDR3 reads CASSKTPNSNQPQHF. CDR3 bases: TGTGCCAGCAGCAAGACCCCCAATAGCAATCAGCCCCAGCATTTT.

This rearrangement joins TRBV11-2 to TRBJ1-1; 7 bases map to TRBD1. With V trimmed by 2 bases and J by 0 bases, 6 bases remained unmatched. The CDR3 consists of 16 residues. Germline CDR1 reads SGHAT; CDR2 reads FQNNGV. Here the CDR3 DNA reads TGTGCCAGCAGCTTAAGGGACAGAAGCATGAACACTGAAGCTTTCTTT. Its translation: CASSLRDRSMNTEAFF.

This chain links TRBV4-2 with TRBJ2-6, with 7 positions matching TRBD2. Trimming took 6 bases from V and 2 from J; bases not matched to a gene: 7. Germline lookup yields CDR1 LGHNA and CDR2 YNFKEQ. The CDR3 spans 16 residues. CDR3 coding DNA: TGTGCCAGCAGGCGGAGTCGGGGGGCTGGGGCCAACGTCCTGACTTTC. Protein: CASRRSRGAGANVLTF.

J is TRBJ2-7 and V is TRBV29-1; 12 bases fit TRBD2. V lost 4 bases, J lost 7 bases, and 8 bases stayed unmatched. The CDR3 spans 14 residues. Germline V gene lookup returns CDR1 SQVTM and CDR2 ANQGSEA. The CDR3 nucleotides read TGCAGCGTTGTTGTGACTAGCGGGAGTCGTGAGCAGTACTTC. Protein product: CSVVVTSGSREQYF.

This sequence joins TRBV28 and TRBJ2-1; the D is unclear. CDR1 and CDR2 (germline): MDHEN, SYDVKM. The CDR3 loop spans 12 amino acids. With 1 base removed from V and 10 bases from J, the gap between germline ends came to 8 bases. The CDR3 region has the DNA TGTGCCAGCAGTTTATCAGGCCTCGAGCAGTTCTTC. This sequence encodes CASSLSGLEQFF. Full variable domain (missing parts from reference TRBV28 and TRBJ2-1): DVKVTQSSRYLVKRTGEKVFLECVQDMDHENMFWYRQDPGLGLRLIYFSYDVKMKEKGDIPEGYSVSREKKERFSLILESASTNQTSMYLCASSLSGLEQFFGPGTRLTVL.

The rearrangement joins TRBV2 to TRBJ2-5; TRBD1 matches at 9 bases. This CDR3 spans 16 amino acids. The J segment lost 4 bases and the V segment lost 6 bases, leaving 12 bases of the junction unmatched. Germline CDR1 is SNHLY and CDR2 is FYNNEI. DNA for the CDR3: TGTGCCAGCAGCGCACGGACAGGGGCGATCCTAGAGACCCAGTACTTC. It codes for CASSARTGAILETQYF.

The chain couples TRBV5-1 to TRBJ2-1; weak D call: TRBD2 (5 bases). The CDR3 extends over 14 amino acids. Per the germline V gene, CDR1 is SGHRS and CDR2 is YFSETQ. Trimming left V 4 bases short and J 0 bases short, with 8 bases between. The CDR3 DNA reads TGCGCCAGCAGCGTGGGGAGCTCCTACAATGAGCAGTTCTTC. The encoded protein is CASSVGSSYNEQFF.

The chain employs TRBV5-4 and TRBJ1-5; D possibly corresponds to TRBD1 (5 bases). Germline CDR1 SGHNT, CDR2 YYREEE (reference sequence). Trimming removed 2 bases at V and 3 bases at J, with 9 bases between. This CDR3 is built from 14 residues. CDR3 sequence: CASSLRGDNQPQHF. The CDR3 nucleotides read TGTGCCAGCAGCTTAAGAGGGGACAATCAGCCCCAGCATTTT.

This sequence joins TRBV6-4 and TRBJ2-3; 7 positions agree with TRBD2. The CDR3 spans 15 residues. Germline V gene sequence: CDR1 MRHNA, CDR2 SNTAGT. Trimming at V came to 5 bases and at J to 0 bases, leaving 5 bases not matched to a gene. The CDR3 is CASSPQLASTDTQYF. In nucleotides, the CDR3 is TGTGCCAGCAGTCCCCAACTAGCGAGCACAGATACGCAGTATTTT.

This CDR3 reads CSVQQGNGEAFF. CDR3 coding DNA: TGCAGCGTTCAACAGGGGAATGGAGAAGCTTTCTTT. The chain carries TRBV29-1 and TRBJ1-1, with 7 bases lining up with TRBD1. Trimming took 5 bases from V and 8 from J; bases not matched to a gene: 8. CDR1 SQVTM and CDR2 ANQGSEA come from the germline V gene. The CDR3 has 12 amino acids.

The V gene is TRBV4-1, the J gene TRBJ1-2, with a possible D match to TRBD1 (5 bases). The CDR3 runs to 15 residues. The V end lost 4 bases, the J end lost 0 bases, and 12 bases lay between the germline ends. The V gene's germline CDR1 is MGHRA and CDR2 YSYEKL. The CDR3 region has the DNA TGCGCCAGCAGCCCTGGTCAGGGAGCTAACTATGGCTACACCTTC. It encodes CASSPGQGANYGYTF.

This sequence joins TRBV18 and TRBJ1-1, with D unclear. The germline CDR1 and CDR2 sequences are KGHSH and LQKENI. V lost 6 bases, J lost 9 bases, and 14 bases lay in between. The CDR3 has 12 amino acids. The CDR3 DNA follows: TGTGCCAGCTCTTCCGAAAATACTCAAGCTTTCTTT. It yields the protein CASSSENTQAFF.

The chain uses TRBV7-2 and TRBJ1-1; D perhaps matches TRBD1 (6 bases). The CDR3 loop spans 12 amino acids. Germline V gene data show CDR1 as SGHTA and CDR2 as FQGNSA. V was clipped by 5 bases and J by 9 bases, with 13 bases between them. The CDR3 sequence: CASSLTWGQAFF. The CDR3 DNA reads as TGTGCCAGCAGCCTTACCTGGGGGCAAGCTTTCTTT.

This chain uses TRBV6-6 with TRBJ2-3; TRBD2 agrees at 11 bases. The CDR3 loop spans 15 amino acids. The junction had 9 bases not matched to a gene; V was cut back by 7 bases and J by 6 bases. Per germline, CDR1 MNHNY and CDR2 SVGAGI (reference sequence). CDR3 in amino acids: CASTTSGRGMDTQYF. In nucleotides, the CDR3 is TGTGCCAGCACAACTAGCGGGAGAGGGATGGATACGCAGTATTTT.

This rearrangement joins TRBV5-1 to TRBJ2-1; 7 nucleotides match TRBD1. Trimming took 0 bases from V and 2 from J; bases not matched to a gene: 2. The CDR3 is made up of 15 amino acids. Per the germline V gene, CDR1 is SGHRS and CDR2 is YFSETQ. The CDR3 is CASSLDQGAYNEQFF. The CDR3 DNA is TGCGCCAGCAGCTTGGATCAGGGGGCCTACAATGAGCAGTTCTTC.

This clone has more than one count but fewer than ten. This chain links TRBV28 with TRBJ1-3, with D unclear. Trimming left V 8 bases short and J 7 bases short, with 18 bases between. Germline V gene sequence: CDR1 MDHEN, CDR2 SYDVKM. This CDR3 contains 14 residues. The CDR3 region is CASLGSGLRNTIYF. CDR3 in DNA: TGTGCCAGCCTAGGTTCCGGGCTCCGGAACACCATATATTTT.

On this clone: This same CDR3 is encoded by further DNA sequences in the sample. This chain connects TRBV6-1 to TRBJ1-5, with 11 bases identical to TRBD1. The germline gives CDR1 MNHNS, CDR2 SASEGT. V lost 8 bases to trimming and J lost 1 base; unmatched junction nucleotides: 4. CDR3 length equals 15 residues. CDR3 protein: CASFRDRGSNQPQHF. In DNA form, the CDR3 reads TGTGCCAGCTTCAGGGACAGGGGGAGCAATCAGCCCCAGCATTTT.